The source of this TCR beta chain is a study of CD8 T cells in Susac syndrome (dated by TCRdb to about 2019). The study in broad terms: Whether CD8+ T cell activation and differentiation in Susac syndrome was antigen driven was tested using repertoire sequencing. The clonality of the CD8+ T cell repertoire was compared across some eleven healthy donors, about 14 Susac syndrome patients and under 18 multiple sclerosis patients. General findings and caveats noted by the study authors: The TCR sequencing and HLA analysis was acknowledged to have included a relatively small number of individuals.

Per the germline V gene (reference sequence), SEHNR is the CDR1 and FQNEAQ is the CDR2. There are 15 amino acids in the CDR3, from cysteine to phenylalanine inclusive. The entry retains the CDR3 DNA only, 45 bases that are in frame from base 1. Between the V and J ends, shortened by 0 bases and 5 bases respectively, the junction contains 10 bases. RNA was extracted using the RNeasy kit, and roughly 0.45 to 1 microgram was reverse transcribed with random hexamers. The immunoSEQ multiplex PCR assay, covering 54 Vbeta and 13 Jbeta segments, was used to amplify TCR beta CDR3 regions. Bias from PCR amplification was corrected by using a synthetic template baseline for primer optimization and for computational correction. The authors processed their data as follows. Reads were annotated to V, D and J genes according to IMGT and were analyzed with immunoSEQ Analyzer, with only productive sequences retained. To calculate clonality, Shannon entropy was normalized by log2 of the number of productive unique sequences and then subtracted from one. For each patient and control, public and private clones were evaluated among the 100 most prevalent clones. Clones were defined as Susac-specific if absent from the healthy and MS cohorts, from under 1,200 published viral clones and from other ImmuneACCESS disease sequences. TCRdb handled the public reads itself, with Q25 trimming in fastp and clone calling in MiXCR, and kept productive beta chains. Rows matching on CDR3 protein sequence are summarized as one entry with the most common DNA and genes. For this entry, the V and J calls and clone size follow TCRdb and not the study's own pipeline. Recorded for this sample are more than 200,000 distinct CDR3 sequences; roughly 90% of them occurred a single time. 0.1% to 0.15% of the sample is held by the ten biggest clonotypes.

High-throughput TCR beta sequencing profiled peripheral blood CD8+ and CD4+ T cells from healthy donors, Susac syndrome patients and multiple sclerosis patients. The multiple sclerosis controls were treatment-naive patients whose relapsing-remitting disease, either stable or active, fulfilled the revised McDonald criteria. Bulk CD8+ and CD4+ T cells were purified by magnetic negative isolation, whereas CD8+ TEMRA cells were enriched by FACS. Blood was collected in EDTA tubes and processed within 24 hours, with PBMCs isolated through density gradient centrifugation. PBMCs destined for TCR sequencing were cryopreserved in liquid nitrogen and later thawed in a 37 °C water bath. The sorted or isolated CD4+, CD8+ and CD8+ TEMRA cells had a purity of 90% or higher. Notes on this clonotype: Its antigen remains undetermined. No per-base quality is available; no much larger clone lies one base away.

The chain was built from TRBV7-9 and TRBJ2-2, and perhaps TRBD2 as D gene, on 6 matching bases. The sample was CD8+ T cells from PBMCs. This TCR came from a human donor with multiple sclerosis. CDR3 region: CASSLAGLATGELFF. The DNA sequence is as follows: TGTGCCAGCAGCTTAGCGGGCCTAGCGACCGGGGAGCTGTTTTTT.